The clone carrying this T cell receptor beta chain was recorded at least ten times. The sample comes from a study of molecular identifiers for immune sequencing clone quantification. CDR3 size: 14 residues. V lost 8 bases and J lost 0, with 10 bases in between. The V gene's germline CDR1 is KGHDR and CDR2 SFDVKD. TCRdb analysed the PCR reads with MiXCR anew, one entry per CDR3 protein. This table has 85,000 to 100,000 distinct CDR3 sequences, roughly 26% appearing once. Sequenced: naive CD8+ T cells from blood, with Jurkat cell RNA spiked in. Subset given: FACS-sorted CD8+CD4-CCR7+CD45RA+ naive T cells. This receptor was taken from a human donor in good health. Some libraries in this study had Jurkat cell RNA spiked in. The rearrangement uses TRBV24-1 and TRBJ1-5, with D possibly TRBD1 on 5 matching bases. The CDR3 loop reads CATKTAYSNQPQHF. The CDR3 DNA sequence: TGTGCCACCAAGACAGCATATAGCAATCAGCCCCAGCATTTT.